This passage covers 30 T cell receptor beta chains from one sample sequenced in a study of CD8+ T cells in alopecia areata (dated by TCRdb to 2017 to 2018). The library came from the immunoSEQ multiplex PCR assay. To provide template for TCR sequencing, every sample had RNA extracted and reverse transcribed into cDNA. The source is immuneACCESS, and TCRdb retained only in-frame sequences with V and J called. Part of the clones is not carried over; for the studies checked, unresolved V genes explain less than half of this, and the remainder is unexplained. The sample data list fewer than 200,000 clones, and roughly three fifths of these were observed just once. Of the sample, roughly 12% falls within the top ten clones. Sample time point, as interpreted from the label and publication: 20 to 30 weeks on oral tofacitinib. The intended sense of this specimen's treatment or condition label: oral pan-JAK inhibitor, 5-10 mg twice daily.

Sample: CD8+ T cells sorted from blood, taken at week 24, from a patient treated with tofacitinib. The receptor set was obtained from a human donor with alopecia areata.

This sequence joins TRBV4-1 and TRBJ2-7, with TRBD1 as a possible D gene (6 bases). Germline V gene sequence: CDR1 MGHRA, CDR2 YSYEKL. There are 15 residues in the CDR3. The V gene lost 2 bases and the J gene lost 7 bases, with 18 bases spanning the gap. CDR3 nucleotides: TGCGCCAGCAGCCAAACTGGCCTCCCCGGGACAGAGCAGTACTTC. Translated: CASSQTGLPGTEQYF.

The CDR3 DNA is TGTGCCAGCAGTTTCCTGACAGGGCGGTCCTATAATTCACCCCTCCACTTT. It codes for CASSFLTGRSYNSPLHF. The chain combines TRBV27 with TRBJ1-6; 7 bases align to TRBD1. CDR1 is MNHEY and CDR2 is SMNVEV in the germline V gene (reference sequence). The CDR3 sequence is 17 residues long. Germline trimming cut 3 bases from V and 1 base from J; bases unmatched to any gene: 6.

The chain has TRBV4-1 and TRBJ2-7, with 7 nucleotides matching TRBD2. There are 16 residues in the CDR3. V gave up 3 bases and J gave up 0 bases; unmatched junction bases: 8. Per germline, CDR1 MGHRA and CDR2 YSYEKL. The CDR3 reads CASSQQTSYSSYEQYF. The CDR3 coding sequence is TGCGCCAGCAGCCAGCAGACTAGCTACAGCTCCTACGAGCAGTACTTC.

The chain is built from TRBV6-6 and TRBJ2-1, with 9 bases identical to TRBD2. The CDR3 covers 14 residues. The germline V gene encodes CDR1 MNHNY and CDR2 SVGAGI (reference sequence). V was pared by 7 bases and J by 7 bases, with 8 bases of the junction left unmatched. The CDR3 nucleotides read TGTGCCAGCACCACCCTAGCGGGGACAAATGAGCAGTTCTTC. Translation: CASTTLAGTNEQFF.

This rearrangement joins TRBV5-1 to TRBJ1-5; 9 bases align to TRBD1. CDR1 and CDR2 (germline): SGHRS, YFSETQ. The CDR3 is 15 amino acids. Trimming cost V 4 bases and J 3 bases; bases outside gene matches: 5. The CDR3 coding sequence is TGCGCCAGCAGCGTTACAGGGGGCGACAATCAGCCCCAGCATTTT. Protein product: CASSVTGGDNQPQHF.

J is TRBJ2-5 and V is TRBV5-6, with 9 positions matching TRBD1. Germline-derived CDR1 and CDR2 are SGHDT and YYEEEE. V was pared by 4 bases and J by 6 bases, with 7 bases of the junction left unmatched. The CDR3 loop spans 14 amino acids. CDR3 sequence reads: CASSLGQGRKTQYF. The CDR3 bases are TGTGCCAGCAGCCTAGGACAGGGGCGGAAGACCCAGTACTTC.

The V gene is TRBV11-3, the J gene TRBJ2-5, with 7 bases matching TRBD2. CDR3 length equals 17 residues. CDR1 and CDR2 (germline): SGHNT, YENEEA. The V segment lost 4 bases and the J segment 5 bases; nucleotides outside the gene matches: 16. CDR3: CASSSSWREPVSETQYF. The DNA of the CDR3 is TGTGCCAGCAGCTCCAGCTGGCGGGAGCCGGTATCGGAGACCCAGTACTTC.

V gene TRBV28 combines with J gene TRBJ1-5; tentative D call: TRBD1 (6 bases). V gave up 6 bases and J gave up 2 bases, with 11 bases separating them. The germline V gene encodes CDR1 MDHEN and CDR2 SYDVKM. The CDR3 is 14 residues long. CDR3 amino acids: CASRRGGGNQPQHF. The DNA of the CDR3 is TGTGCCAGCAGAAGGGGGGGAGGCAATCAGCCCCAGCATTTT.

The chain is built from TRBV30 and TRBJ1-2; possibly TRBD1 for D (6 bases). This CDR3 comprises 15 residues. CDR1 is GTSNPN, CDR2 SVGIG, per germline (reference sequence). V was trimmed by 4 bases and J by 5 bases, leaving 20 bases between them. Here the CDR3 DNA reads TGTGCCTGGAACGGGGACACTTGGCAGGAGTATGGCTACACCTTC. It codes for CAWNGDTWQEYGYTF. Drawing the rest from reference TRBV30 and TRBJ1-2, the complete variable domain is SQTIHQWPATLVQPVGSPLSLECTVEGTSNPNLYWYRQAAGRGLQLLFYSVGIGQISSEVPQNLSASRPQDRQFILSSKKLLLSDSGFYLCAWNGDTWQEYGYTFGSGTRLTVV.

The chain is built from TRBV7-9 and TRBJ1-2, with D unclear. Trimming shortened V by 1 base and J by 1 base, and 10 bases separated the two germline ends. Germline-derived CDR1 and CDR2 are SEHNR and FQNEAQ (reference sequence). This CDR3 comprises 15 residues. CDR3: CASSLGFRDNYGYTF. The CDR3 coding sequence is TGTGCCAGCAGCTTAGGGTTCCGCGATAACTATGGCTACACCTTC.

V is TRBV6-5 and J is TRBJ1-1, with a weak D call TRBD1 (6 bases). The CDR3 totals 13 residues. Germline CDR1 is MNHEY and CDR2 is SVGAGI. V was clipped by 8 bases and J by 2 bases, with 12 bases between them. The DNA of the CDR3 is TGTGCCAGCGGGCCAGGGGATAACACTGAAGCTTTCTTT. This translates into CASGPGDNTEAFF.

The genes are TRBV7-2 and TRBJ1-6; D remains ambiguous. V lost 3 bases and J 4 bases, leaving 7 bases between the germline ends. Germline CDR1 is SGHTA and CDR2 is FQGNSA. The CDR3 is 14 residues long. The DNA for the CDR3 is TGTGCCAGCAGCTTCATTCGATATAATTCACCCCTCCACTTT. It encodes CASSFIRYNSPLHF.

This clone was observed many times. The chain couples TRBV5-1 to TRBJ2-2; D is perhaps TRBD1 (7 bases). Per the germline V gene, CDR1 is SGHRS and CDR2 is YFSETQ. V dropped 0 bases and J dropped 4 bases, with 16 bases sitting between them. The CDR3 has 17 residues. Written as DNA, the CDR3 is TGCGCCAGCAGCTTGGAGTCGGGGGCAGGGGGCACCGGGGAGCTGTTTTTT. Its translation: CASSLESGAGGTGELFF.

The J gene is TRBJ2-3, the V gene TRBV6-5, with 11 bases aligning to TRBD2. The ends lost 6 bases at V and 1 base at J; junction bases unmatched: 3. The CDR3 sequence is 15 residues long. Germline assignment: CDR1 MNHEY and CDR2 SVGAGI. The CDR3 nucleotides read TGTGCCAGCAGCCAACTAGCGGGGGGCACAGATACGCAGTATTTT. This gives the protein CASSQLAGGTDTQYF.

V is TRBV9 and J is TRBJ1-4; D not resolved. Germline V gives CDR1 SGDLS, CDR2 YYNGEE. There are 14 residues in the CDR3. The V gene lost 4 bases and the J gene lost 4 bases, with 11 bases spanning the gap. The CDR3 loop is CASSSRTDNEKLFF. The CDR3 region has the DNA TGTGCCAGCAGCTCTCGAACCGATAATGAAAAACTGTTTTTT.

V gene TRBV29-1 combines with J gene TRBJ2-2, with D maybe TRBD2 (6 bases). Looked up from germline, CDR1 is SQVTM and CDR2 is ANQGSEA. The CDR3 is made up of 14 amino acids. Trimming took off 6 bases at V and 6 bases at J, with 17 bases between the two ends. The CDR3 sequence: CSVRVGGGAGELFF. CDR3 DNA sequence: TGCAGCGTCCGCGTTGGGGGAGGCGCCGGGGAGCTGTTTTTT.

The chain links TRBV13 to TRBJ2-5; D is perhaps TRBD1 or TRBD2 (7 bases each). CDR3 length: 17 residues. V lost 1 base and J lost 3, with 18 bases in between. Germline lookup yields CDR1 PRHDT and CDR2 FYEKMQ (reference sequence). CDR3 in amino acids: CASSLARGTMGEETQYF. CDR3 nucleotide sequence: TGTGCCAGCAGCTTAGCCAGGGGGACTATGGGAGAAGAGACCCAGTACTTC.

V is TRBV27 and J is TRBJ2-7; D gene uncertain. The CDR3 covers 13 residues. Germline V gives CDR1 MNHEY, CDR2 SMNVEV (reference sequence). V gave up 5 bases and J gave up 4 bases, with 12 bases separating them. The CDR3 DNA is TGTGCCAGCAGTCCCCCGTCAGCTTACGAGCAGTACTTC. Translating gives CASSPPSAYEQYF.

The chain is built from TRBV12-5 and TRBJ2-2; 8 bases are shared with TRBD2. Germline V gives CDR1 LGHNT, CDR2 FRNRAP. The CDR3 is 17 residues long. V shed 4 bases and J 9 bases; nucleotides not matched to a gene: 16. The CDR3 region has the DNA TGTGCTAGTGGTTCGACTACCGGGGGGGGCCCGTCCAGGGAGCTGTTTTTT. Its protein is CASGSTTGGGPSRELFF.

The V gene is TRBV27, the J gene TRBJ2-1; 9 bases agree with TRBD1. This CDR3 has 15 amino acids. Germline V gene data show CDR1 as MNHEY and CDR2 as SMNVEV (reference sequence). Losses at the gene ends were 5 bases for V and 5 bases for J; bases not matched to a gene: 7. For the CDR3, the DNA is TGTGCCAGCAGTGCTCAACAGGGGGCCCACAATGAGCAGTTCTTC. Amino acid sequence: CASSAQQGAHNEQFF.

The rearrangement uses TRBV9 and TRBJ2-5, with D unresolved. V was pared by 4 bases and J by 3 bases, with 10 bases between. CDR1 is SGDLS, CDR2 YYNGEE, per germline. The CDR3 is 13 amino acids. CDR3 protein: CASSPNGEETQYF. The CDR3 nucleotides are TGTGCCAGCAGCCCAAACGGAGAAGAGACCCAGTACTTC.

The V and J genes are TRBV12-5 and TRBJ1-2; D unresolved. V lost 7 bases, J lost 2 bases, and 17 bases lay in between. From germline, CDR1 is LGHNT and CDR2 FRNRAP. The CDR3 has 15 residues. CDR3 in amino acids: CASVGFSGPNYGYTF. CDR3 nucleotide sequence: TGTGCTAGTGTGGGTTTTTCCGGCCCGAACTATGGCTACACCTTC.

The chain uses TRBV13 and TRBJ2-7, with D possibly matching TRBD2 (5 bases). CDR1 and CDR2 (germline): PRHDT, FYEKMQ (reference sequence). Trimming removed 2 bases from V and 0 bases from J, with 11 bases in between. CDR3 size: 15 residues. CDR3: CASSLPGSPSYEQYF. CDR3 DNA: TGTGCCAGCAGCTTACCGGGGTCCCCCTCCTACGAGCAGTACTTC. Drawing the rest from reference TRBV13 and TRBJ2-7, the complete variable domain is AAGVIQSPRHLIKEKRETATLKCYPIPRHDTVYWYQQGPGQDPQFLISFYEKMQSDKGSIPDRFSAQQFSDYHSELNMSSLELGDSALYFCASSLPGSPSYEQYFGPGTRLTVT.

The rearrangement joins TRBV7-9 to TRBJ1-3; D gene uncertain. CDR3 length: 14 amino acids. Trimming left V 5 bases short and J 1 base short, with 9 bases between. Germline CDR1 SEHNR, CDR2 FQNEAQ (reference sequence). Written as DNA, the CDR3 is TGTGCCAGCAGCCGGACGGGATCTGGAAACACCATATATTTT. This encodes CASSRTGSGNTIYF. The variable domain in full, completed from reference TRBV7-9 and TRBJ1-3, reads DTGVSQNPRHKITKRGQNVTFRCDPISEHNRLYWYRQTLGQGPEFLTYFQNEAQLEKSRLLSDRFSAERPKGSFSTLEIQRTEQGDSAMYLCASSRTGSGNTIYFGEGSWLTVV.

V and J are TRBV28 and TRBJ1-2; D is unclear. CDR3 length: 12 amino acids. CDR1 is MDHEN and CDR2 is SYDVKM in the germline V gene. V gave up 3 bases and J gave up 5 bases, with 7 bases separating them. CDR3 nucleotide sequence: TGTGCCAGCAGTTTTCCGGAGTATGGCTACACCTTC. This encodes CASSFPEYGYTF.

The rearrangement joins TRBV29-1 to TRBJ2-7; the D gene is possibly TRBD2 (6 bases). V dropped 0 bases and J dropped 3 bases, with 9 bases sitting between them. The CDR3 consists of 13 residues. Germline V gives CDR1 SQVTM, CDR2 ANQGSEA. In DNA form, the CDR3 reads TGCAGCGTTGAAGACATGACTAGCTACGAGCAGTACTTC. Residues: CSVEDMTSYEQYF.

The gene calls are TRBV15 and TRBJ2-3, with 11 bases lining up with TRBD1. Germline V lookup: CDR1 LNHNV, CDR2 YYDKDF (reference sequence). This CDR3 comprises 15 residues. V lost 1 base, J lost 6 bases, and 3 bases stayed unmatched. The DNA for the CDR3 is TGTGCCACCAGCAGAGGGACAGGGGGCGTGGATACGCAGTATTTT. It encodes CATSRGTGGVDTQYF.

The rearrangement links TRBV7-9 to TRBJ2-7; 8 bases agree with TRBD2. The V gene's germline CDR1 is SEHNR and CDR2 FQNEAQ (reference sequence). The CDR3 covers 15 residues. Trimming at V came to 4 bases and at J to 3 bases, leaving 8 bases not matched to a gene. The CDR3, as DNA: TGTGCCAGCAGCTCTCCCCGGGGGGGCTACTACGAGCAGTACTTC. Its translation is CASSSPRGGYYEQYF.

The rearrangement joins TRBV9 to TRBJ2-5; 8 nucleotides line up with TRBD2. V lost 0 bases and J lost 2; bases outside the gene matches: 6. Germline CDR1 reads SGDLS; CDR2 reads YYNGEE. The CDR3 has 16 amino acids. CDR3 bases: TGTGCCAGCAGCGTAGGCGTCGGGGGGGCGCAAGAGACCCAGTACTTC. Residues: CASSVGVGGAQETQYF.

This clone was observed a single time. The J gene is TRBJ2-7, the V gene TRBV5-1; no clear D. The V gene lost 0 bases and the J gene lost 0 bases, with 10 bases spanning the gap. The germline V gene encodes CDR1 SGHRS and CDR2 YFSETQ. The CDR3 is 15 amino acids. The CDR3 nucleotides are TGCGCCAGCAGCTTGGAAGGCACAAGCTCCTACGAGCAGTACTTC. As protein: CASSLEGTSSYEQYF. The full variable domain, rest sourced from reference TRBV5-1 and TRBJ2-7, is KAGVTQTPRYLIKTRGQQVTLSCSPISGHRSVSWYQQTPGQGLQFLFEYFSETQRNKGNFPGRFSGRQFSNSRSEMNVSTLELGDSALYLCASSLEGTSSYEQYFGPGTRLTVT.